There are a few counts of the clone carrying this T cell receptor (beta chain). The CDR3 sequence is 15 residues long. V lost 1 base, J lost 4 bases, and 12 bases lay in between. CDR1 and CDR2 (germline): LGHDT, YNNKEL (reference sequence). This entry is derived from a study of control samples from healthy donors and cancer patients. Measured with immunoSEQ multiplex PCR; TCRdb has only the in-frame clones, and not every one. The sample shows about 44,000 clones, 70% of them seen only once. Source material: formalin-fixed, paraffin-embedded tissue. The chain recombines TRBV3-1 (or the pseudogene TRBV3-2) with TRBJ2-3, with D unresolved. This receptor was obtained from a male donor with melanoma. CDR3 coding DNA: TGTGCCAGCAGCCAAGCCCTTTGGAGCCCAGATACGCAGTATTTT. Its protein product is CASSQALWSPDTQYF.